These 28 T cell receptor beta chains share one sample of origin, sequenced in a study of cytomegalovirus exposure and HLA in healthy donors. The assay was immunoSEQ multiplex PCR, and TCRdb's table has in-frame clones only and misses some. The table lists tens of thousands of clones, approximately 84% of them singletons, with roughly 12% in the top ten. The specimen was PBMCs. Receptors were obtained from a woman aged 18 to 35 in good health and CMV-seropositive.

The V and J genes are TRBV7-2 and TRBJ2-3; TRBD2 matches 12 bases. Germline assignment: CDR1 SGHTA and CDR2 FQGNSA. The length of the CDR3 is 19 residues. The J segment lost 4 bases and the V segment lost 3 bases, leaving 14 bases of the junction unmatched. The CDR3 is CASSLSVLAGGLVSDTQYF. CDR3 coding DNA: TGTGCCAGCAGCTTGTCCGTCCTAGCGGGGGGGCTAGTCTCAGATACGCAGTATTTT.

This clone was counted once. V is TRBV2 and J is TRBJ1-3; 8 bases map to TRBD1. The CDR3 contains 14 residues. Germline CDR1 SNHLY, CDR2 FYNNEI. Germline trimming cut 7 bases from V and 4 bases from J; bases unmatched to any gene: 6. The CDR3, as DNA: TGTGCCAGCAATAGACAGGGGTCCGGAAACACCATATATTTT. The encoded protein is CASNRQGSGNTIYF.

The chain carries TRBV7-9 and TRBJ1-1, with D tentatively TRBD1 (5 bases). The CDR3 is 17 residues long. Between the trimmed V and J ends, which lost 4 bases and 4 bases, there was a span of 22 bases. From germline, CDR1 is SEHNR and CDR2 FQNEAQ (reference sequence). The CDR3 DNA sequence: TGTGCCAGCAGCTCCCACCTTGGCGGGGGGGTTAGCACTGAAGCTTTCTTT. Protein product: CASSSHLGGGVSTEAFF.

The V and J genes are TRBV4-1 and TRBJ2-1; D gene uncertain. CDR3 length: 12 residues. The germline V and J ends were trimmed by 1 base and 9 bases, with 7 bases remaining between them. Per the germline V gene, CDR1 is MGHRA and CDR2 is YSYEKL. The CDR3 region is CASSQGFSEQFF. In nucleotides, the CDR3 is TGCGCCAGCAGCCAAGGGTTCAGTGAGCAGTTCTTC.

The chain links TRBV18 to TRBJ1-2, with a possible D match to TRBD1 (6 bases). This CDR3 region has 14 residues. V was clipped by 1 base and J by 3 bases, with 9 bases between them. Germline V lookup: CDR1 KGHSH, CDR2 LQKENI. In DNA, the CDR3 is TGTGCCAGCTCACCACGAGCAGGGGACTATGGCTACACCTTC. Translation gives CASSPRAGDYGYTF.

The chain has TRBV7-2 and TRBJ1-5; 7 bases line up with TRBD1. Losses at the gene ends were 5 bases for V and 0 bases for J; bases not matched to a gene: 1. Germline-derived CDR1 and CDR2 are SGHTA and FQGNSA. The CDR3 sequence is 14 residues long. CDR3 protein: CASSRDSSNQPQHF. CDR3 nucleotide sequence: TGTGCCAGCAGCCGGGACAGTAGCAATCAGCCCCAGCATTTT. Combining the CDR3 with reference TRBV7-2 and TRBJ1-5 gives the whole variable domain GAGVSQSPSNKVTEKGKDVELRCDPISGHTALYWYRQSLGQGLEFLIYFQGNSAPDKSGLPSDRFSAERTGGSVSTLTIQRTQQEDSAVYLCASSRDSSNQPQHFGDGTRLSIL.

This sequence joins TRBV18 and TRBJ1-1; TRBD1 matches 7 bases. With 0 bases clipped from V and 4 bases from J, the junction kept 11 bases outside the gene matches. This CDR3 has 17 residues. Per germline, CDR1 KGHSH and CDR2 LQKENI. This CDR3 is CASSPPGQSTGSTEAFF. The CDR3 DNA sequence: TGTGCCAGCTCACCACCGGGACAGTCCACAGGTTCCACTGAAGCTTTCTTT.

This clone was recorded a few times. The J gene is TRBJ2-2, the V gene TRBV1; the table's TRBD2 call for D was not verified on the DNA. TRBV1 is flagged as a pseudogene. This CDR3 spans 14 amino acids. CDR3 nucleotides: TGCACCAGCAGCCAAGATGGAGGTCCCGGGGAGCTGTTTTTT. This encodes CTSSQDGGPGELFF.

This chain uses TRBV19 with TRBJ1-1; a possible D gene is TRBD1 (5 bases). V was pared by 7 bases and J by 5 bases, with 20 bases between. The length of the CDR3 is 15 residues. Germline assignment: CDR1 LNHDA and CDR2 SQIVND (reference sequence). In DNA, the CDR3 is TGTGCCAGTACCCTCGGGGGGGTGGGGTGGACTGAAGCTTTCTTT. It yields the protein CASTLGGVGWTEAFF.

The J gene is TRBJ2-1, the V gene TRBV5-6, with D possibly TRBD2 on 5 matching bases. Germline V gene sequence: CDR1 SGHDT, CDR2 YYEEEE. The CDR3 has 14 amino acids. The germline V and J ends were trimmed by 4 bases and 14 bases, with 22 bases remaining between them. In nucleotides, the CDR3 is TGTGCCAGCAGCGTCCTTCAAACCGGGAACCGAGAGTTCTTC. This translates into CASSVLQTGNREFF.

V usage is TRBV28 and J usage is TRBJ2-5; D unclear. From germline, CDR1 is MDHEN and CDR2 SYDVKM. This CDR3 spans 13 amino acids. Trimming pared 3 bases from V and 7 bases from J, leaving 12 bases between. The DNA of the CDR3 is TGTGCCAGCAGTTTTTTGACTCCGAGGACCCAGTACTTC. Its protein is CASSFLTPRTQYF.

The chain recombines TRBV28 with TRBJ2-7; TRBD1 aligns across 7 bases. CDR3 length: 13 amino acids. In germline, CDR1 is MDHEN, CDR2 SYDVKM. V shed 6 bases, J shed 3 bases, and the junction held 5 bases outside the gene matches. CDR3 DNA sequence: TGTGCCAGCAGGCGACAGGGTGGCTACGAGCAGTACTTC. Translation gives CASRRQGGYEQYF.

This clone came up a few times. The CDR3 region has the DNA TGTGCCAGCAGCGTTGGGCTCGTCGAGCAGTACTTC. Its translation is CASSVGLVEQYF. The chain joins TRBV6-1 to TRBJ2-7, with D uncertain. The germline V and J ends were trimmed by 6 bases and 6 bases, with 12 bases remaining between them. Germline CDR1 MNHNS, CDR2 SASEGT. There are 12 residues in the CDR3.

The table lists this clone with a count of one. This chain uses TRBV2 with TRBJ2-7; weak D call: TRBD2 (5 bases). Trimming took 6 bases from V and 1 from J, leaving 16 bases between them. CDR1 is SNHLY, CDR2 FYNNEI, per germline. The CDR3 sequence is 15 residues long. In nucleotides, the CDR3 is TGTGCCAGCAGCCATCATGACTACCTTTCCTACGAGCAGTACTTC. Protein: CASSHHDYLSYEQYF.

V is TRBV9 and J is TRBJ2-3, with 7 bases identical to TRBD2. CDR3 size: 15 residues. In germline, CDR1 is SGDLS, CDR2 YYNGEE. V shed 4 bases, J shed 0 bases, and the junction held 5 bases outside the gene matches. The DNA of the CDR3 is TGTGCCAGCAGCCCTTGGGAGGGAAGCACAGATACGCAGTATTTT. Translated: CASSPWEGSTDTQYF. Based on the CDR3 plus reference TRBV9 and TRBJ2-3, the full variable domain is DSGVTQTPKHLITATGQRVTLRCSPRSGDLSVYWYQQSLDQGLQFLIQYYNGEERAKGNILERFSAQQFPDLHSELNLSSLELGDSALYFCASSPWEGSTDTQYFGPGTRLTVL.

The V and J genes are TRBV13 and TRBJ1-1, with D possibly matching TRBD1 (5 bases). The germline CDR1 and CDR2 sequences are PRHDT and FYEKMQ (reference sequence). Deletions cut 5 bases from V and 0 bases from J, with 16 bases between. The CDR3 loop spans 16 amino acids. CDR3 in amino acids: CASSQRQFPMNTEAFF. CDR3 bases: TGTGCCAGCAGCCAACGACAGTTCCCCATGAACACTGAAGCTTTCTTT.

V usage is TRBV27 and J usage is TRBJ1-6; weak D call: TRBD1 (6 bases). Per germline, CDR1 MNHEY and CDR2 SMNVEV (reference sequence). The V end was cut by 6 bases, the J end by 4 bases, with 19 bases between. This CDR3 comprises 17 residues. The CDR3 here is CASSDRTVPTYNSPLHF. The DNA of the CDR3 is TGTGCCAGCAGCGACAGGACAGTCCCTACGTATAATTCACCCCTCCACTTT.

CDR3: CASSSGGGSITGELFF. The CDR3 DNA follows: TGTGCCAGCAGCTCAGGGGGAGGATCGATCACCGGGGAGCTGTTTTTT. The V call is TRBV9, the J call TRBJ2-2, with D maybe TRBD1 (7 bases). The CDR3 is 16 amino acids. Germline loops: CDR1 SGDLS, CDR2 YYNGEE. The germline V and J ends were trimmed by 4 bases and 4 bases, with 17 bases remaining between them.

CDR3 region: CASSPPRGQVGYTF. The DNA for the CDR3 is TGTGCCAGCAGCCCCCCAAGGGGACAGGTTGGCTACACCTTC. The V call is TRBV7-2, the J call TRBJ1-2; 8 bases line up with TRBD1. Per germline, CDR1 SGHTA and CDR2 FQGNSA. This CDR3 is 14 amino acids long. V lost 5 bases, J lost 7 bases, and 9 bases stayed unmatched. Complete variable domain (other parts from reference TRBV7-2 and TRBJ1-2): GAGVSQSPSNKVTEKGKDVELRCDPISGHTALYWYRQSLGQGLEFLIYFQGNSAPDKSGLPSDRFSAERTGGSVSTLTIQRTQQEDSAVYLCASSPPRGQVGYTFGSGTRLTVV.

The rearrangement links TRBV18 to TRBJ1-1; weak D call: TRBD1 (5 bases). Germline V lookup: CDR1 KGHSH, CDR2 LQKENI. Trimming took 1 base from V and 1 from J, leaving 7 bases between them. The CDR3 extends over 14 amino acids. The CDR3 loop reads CASSPLTENTEAFF. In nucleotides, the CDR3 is TGTGCCAGCTCACCACTGACAGAGAACACTGAAGCTTTCTTT.

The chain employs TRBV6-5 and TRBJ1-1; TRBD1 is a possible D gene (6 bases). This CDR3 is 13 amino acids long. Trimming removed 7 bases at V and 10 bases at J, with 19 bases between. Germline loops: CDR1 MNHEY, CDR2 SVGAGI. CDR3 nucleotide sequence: TGTGCCAGCACCGAAGGGGGGGCGCGCCCAGCTTTCTTT. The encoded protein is CASTEGGARPAFF.

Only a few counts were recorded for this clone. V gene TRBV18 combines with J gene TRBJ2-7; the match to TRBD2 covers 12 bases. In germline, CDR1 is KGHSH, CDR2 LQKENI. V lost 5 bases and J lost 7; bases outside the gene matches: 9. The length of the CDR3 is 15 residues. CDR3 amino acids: CASSASTSGGGEQYF. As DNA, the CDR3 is TGTGCCAGCTCAGCGTCGACTAGCGGGGGAGGGGAGCAGTACTTC.

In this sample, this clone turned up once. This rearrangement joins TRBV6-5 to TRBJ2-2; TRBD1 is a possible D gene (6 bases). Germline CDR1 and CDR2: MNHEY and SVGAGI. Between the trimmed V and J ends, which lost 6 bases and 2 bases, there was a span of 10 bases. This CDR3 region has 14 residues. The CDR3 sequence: CASRTGQNTGELFF. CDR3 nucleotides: TGTGCCAGCAGGACAGGACAAAACACCGGGGAGCTGTTTTTT.

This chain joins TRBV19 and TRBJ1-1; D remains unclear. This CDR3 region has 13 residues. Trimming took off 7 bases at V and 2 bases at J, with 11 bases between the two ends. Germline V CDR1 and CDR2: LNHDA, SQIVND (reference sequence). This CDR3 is CASNREFNTEAFF. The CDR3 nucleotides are TGTGCCAGTAACCGGGAATTTAACACTGAAGCTTTCTTT.

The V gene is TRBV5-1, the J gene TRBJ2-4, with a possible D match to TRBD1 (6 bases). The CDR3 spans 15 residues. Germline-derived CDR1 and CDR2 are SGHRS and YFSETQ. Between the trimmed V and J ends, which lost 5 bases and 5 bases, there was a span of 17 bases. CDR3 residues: CASRDSGTTQNIQYF. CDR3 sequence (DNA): TGCGCCAGCAGGGATTCCGGGACAACCCAAAACATTCAGTACTTC.

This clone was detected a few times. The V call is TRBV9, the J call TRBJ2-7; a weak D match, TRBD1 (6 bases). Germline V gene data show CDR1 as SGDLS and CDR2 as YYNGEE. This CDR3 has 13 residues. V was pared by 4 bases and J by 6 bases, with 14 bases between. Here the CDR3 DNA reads TGTGCCAGCAGCCCCCAGGGGACGGGCGAGCAGTACTTC. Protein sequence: CASSPQGTGEQYF.

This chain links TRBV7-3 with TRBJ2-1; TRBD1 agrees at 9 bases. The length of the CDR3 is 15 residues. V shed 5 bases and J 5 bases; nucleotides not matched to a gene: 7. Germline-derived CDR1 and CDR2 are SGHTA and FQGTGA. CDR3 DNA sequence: TGTGCCAGCAGCCAAGACAGGGGGGGACACAATGAGCAGTTCTTC. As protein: CASSQDRGGHNEQFF.

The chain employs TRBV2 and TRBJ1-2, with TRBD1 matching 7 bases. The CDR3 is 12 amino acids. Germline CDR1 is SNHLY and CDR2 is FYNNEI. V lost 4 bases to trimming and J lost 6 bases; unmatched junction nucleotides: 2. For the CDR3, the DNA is TGTGCCAGCAGTGGAGACAGGGATGGCTACACCTTC. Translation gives CASSGDRDGYTF.